This T cell receptor beta chain originates from a study of blood T cell repertoires in COVID-19. Study summary: COVID-19 samples collected from the United States, Italy and Spain covered acute and convalescent phases. The cDNA or gDNA used as material had been derived from T cells, B-cell-depleted T cells, or PBMCs.

Looked up from germline, CDR1 is WSHSY and CDR2 is SAAADI. This CDR3 is 16 amino acids long. With 2 bases clipped from V and 3 bases from J, the junction kept 9 bases outside the gene matches. Some clones are missing from TCRdb's copy, which holds only in-frame ones; the method was immunoSEQ multiplex PCR. The repertoire holds tens of thousands of clones, with about 95% as singletons. The genes are TRBV10-2 and TRBJ2-5, with 7 bases identical to TRBD1. This receptor was identified in a human donor with active COVID-19. The donor label of this sample is uncertain. Sequencing was performed on peripheral blood. This chain's CDR3 is CASSELYGRGKETQYF. The CDR3 DNA sequence: TGCGCCAGCAGTGAGCTGTATGGCAGGGGGAAAGAGACCCAGTACTTC.